This T cell receptor (beta chain) was captured in a study of blood T cell repertoires in COVID-19. Study details: The cDNA or gDNA used as material had been derived from T cells, B-cell-depleted T cells, or PBMCs.

Original handling: It was from reference gene primer amplification that nucleated cell counts were estimated. This table comes from immunoSEQ multiplex PCR, and its TCRdb copy is limited to in-frame clones, with some not included. V and J calls and clone size are copied from that table; D and trimming were computed from the DNA. The sample shows roughly 410,000 clones, more than 70% of them seen only once. Trimming removed 5 bases from V and 4 bases from J, with 6 bases in between. This CDR3 contains 12 residues. The germline V gene encodes CDR1 SEHNR and CDR2 FQNEAQ (reference sequence). The rearrangement joins TRBV7-9 to TRBJ1-5; D is uncertain. The clonotype comes from a man aged 40-49 years with acute or convalescent COVID-19. Input material: peripheral blood. CDR3 sequence (DNA): TGTGCCAGCAGCCGAGAGAATCAGCCCCAGCATTTT. This gives the protein CASSRENQPQHF.